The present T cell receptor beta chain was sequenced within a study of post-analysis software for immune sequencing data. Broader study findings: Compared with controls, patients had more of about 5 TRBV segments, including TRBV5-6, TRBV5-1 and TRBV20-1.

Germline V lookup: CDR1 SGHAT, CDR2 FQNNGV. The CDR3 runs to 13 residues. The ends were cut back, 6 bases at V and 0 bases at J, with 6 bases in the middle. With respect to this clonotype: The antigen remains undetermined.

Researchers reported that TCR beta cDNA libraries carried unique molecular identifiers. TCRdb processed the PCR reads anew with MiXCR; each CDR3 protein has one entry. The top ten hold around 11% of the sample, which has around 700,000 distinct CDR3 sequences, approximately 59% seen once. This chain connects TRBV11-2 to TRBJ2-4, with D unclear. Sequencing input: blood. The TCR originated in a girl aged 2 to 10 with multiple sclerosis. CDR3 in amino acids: CASRELAKNIQYF. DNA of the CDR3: TGTGCCAGCAGGGAGCTAGCCAAAAACATTCAGTACTTC. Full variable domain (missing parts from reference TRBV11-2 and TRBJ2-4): EAGVAQSPRYKIIEKRQSVAFWCNPISGHATLYWYQQILGQGPKLLIQFQNNGVVDDSQLPKDRFSAERLKGVDSTLKIQPAKLEDSAVYLCASRELAKNIQYFGAGTRLSVL.